Presented here are 16 T cell receptor beta chains from one specimen sequenced in a study of blood T cell repertoires in COVID-19. TCRdb's copy holds only in-frame clones and misses some; the assay was immunoSEQ multiplex PCR. This sample yields 25,000 to 30,000 clones, of which roughly 79% are seen a single time; about 40% belongs to the top ten. The material sequenced was peripheral blood. The receptors come from a man between 65 and 79 years old with acute or convalescent COVID-19.

V gene TRBV19 combines with J gene TRBJ2-1, with a possible D match to TRBD2 (5 bases). In germline, CDR1 is LNHDA, CDR2 SQIVND (reference sequence). Between the trimmed V and J ends, which lost 9 bases and 1 base, there was a span of 16 bases. The CDR3 covers 15 residues. The CDR3 DNA is TGTGCCAGCACATCTACGGGGATTTCCTACAATGAGCAGTTCTTC. Translating it yields CASTSTGISYNEQFF. Combining the CDR3 with reference TRBV19 and TRBJ2-1 gives the whole variable domain DGGITQSPKYLFRKEGQNVTLSCEQNLNHDAMYWYRQDPGQGLRLIYYSQIVNDFQKGDIAEGYSVSREKKESFPLTVTSAQKNPTAFYLCASTSTGISYNEQFFGPGTRLTVL.

The chain is built from TRBV10-2 and TRBJ1-5; D gene unclear. Between the trimmed V and J ends, which lost 3 bases and 5 bases, there was a span of 5 bases. The CDR3 is made up of 12 amino acids. CDR1 and CDR2 from the germline V gene are WSHSY and SAAADI. This chain's CDR3 is CASSDRDQPQHF. CDR3 nucleotide sequence: TGCGCCAGCAGTGACCGGGATCAGCCCCAGCATTTT.

The V call is TRBV7-9, the J call TRBJ2-7, with 14 bases aligning to TRBD2. The J segment lost 3 bases and the V segment lost 7 bases, leaving 11 bases of the junction unmatched. Germline-derived CDR1 and CDR2 are SEHNR and FQNEAQ (reference sequence). There are 17 residues in the CDR3. CDR3 residues: CASTSRGLAGEGYEQYF. The CDR3 DNA reads as TGTGCCAGCACCAGTAGGGGACTAGCGGGAGAAGGCTACGAGCAGTACTTC.

The chain employs TRBV3-1 (or the pseudogene TRBV3-2) and TRBJ2-3; 8 bases map to TRBD1. Germline assignment: CDR1 LGHDT and CDR2 YNNKEL (reference sequence). This CDR3 region has 15 residues. With V trimmed by 4 bases and J by 0 bases, 3 bases remained unmatched. CDR3 in DNA: TGTGCCAGCAGCCGGTGGGACAGGAGCACAGATACGCAGTATTTT. The encoded protein is CASSRWDRSTDTQYF.

V is TRBV4-3 and J is TRBJ2-1; 9 bases fit TRBD1. Germline CDR1 is LGHNA and CDR2 is YSLEER. Trimming removed 0 bases from V and 7 bases from J; junction bases left unmatched: 4. CDR3 size: 15 residues. The CDR3 nucleotides read TGCGCCAGCAGCCAAGATGGACAGGGGAGGAATGAGCAGTTCTTC. This translates into CASSQDGQGRNEQFF.

This clone was picked up a small number of times. The chain has TRBV28 and TRBJ1-1; D is ambiguous. V was clipped by 1 base and J by 1 base, with 7 bases between them. The CDR3 runs to 14 residues. The germline V gene encodes CDR1 MDHEN and CDR2 SYDVKM. The CDR3 region has the DNA TGTGCCAGCAGTTTATTAGGAGGGAACACTGAAGCTTTCTTT. It yields the protein CASSLLGGNTEAFF.

CDR3 sequence (DNA): TGTGCCAGCAGCTTAGATGGAGATAGCAATCAGCCCCAGCATTTT. Its translation is CASSLDGDSNQPQHF. The V and J genes are TRBV11-2 and TRBJ1-5; no clear D. Germline CDR1 reads SGHAT; CDR2 reads FQNNGV. Between the trimmed V and J ends, which lost 0 bases and 0 bases, there was a span of 6 bases. The CDR3 consists of 15 residues.

This chain uses TRBV6-5 with TRBJ1-1; TRBD1 is a possible D gene (6 bases). The germline CDR1 and CDR2 sequences are MNHEY and SVGAGI. With 6 bases removed from V and 4 bases from J, the gap between germline ends came to 18 bases. This CDR3 is built from 15 residues. In nucleotides, the CDR3 is TGTGCCAGCAGAGGGGGAATGGGGGGGGGCACTGAAGCTTTCTTT. Translated: CASRGGMGGGTEAFF.

This clone has only a few counts. The V call is TRBV4-1, the J call TRBJ1-1, with 7 bases aligning to TRBD1. Trimming removed 5 bases from V and 7 bases from J; junction bases left unmatched: 13. The V gene's germline CDR1 is MGHRA and CDR2 YSYEKL. The CDR3 length is 15 residues. The CDR3 coding sequence is TGCGCCAGCAGCAAACGGACAGGACTTAACGTTGAAGCTTTCTTT. Protein product: CASSKRTGLNVEAFF.

This rearrangement joins TRBV4-1 to TRBJ1-1; no definite D call. The CDR3 is made up of 12 amino acids. The germline CDR1 and CDR2 sequences are MGHRA and YSYEKL. The V end was cut by 0 bases, the J end by 8 bases, with 7 bases between. DNA for the CDR3: TGCGCCAGCAGCCAAGATCGGAGGGAAGCTTTCTTT. Protein sequence: CASSQDRREAFF.

CDR3 in amino acids: CAWTSLMNTEAFF. The CDR3 DNA is TGTGCCTGGACCTCTCTAATGAACACTGAAGCTTTCTTT. The rearrangement joins TRBV30 to TRBJ1-1; D remains ambiguous. V lost 4 bases to trimming and J lost 0 bases, with 9 bases between them. The CDR3 runs to 13 residues. Per germline, CDR1 GTSNPN and CDR2 SVGIG (reference sequence).

V and J are TRBV18 and TRBJ2-1, with D possibly matching TRBD2 (6 bases). The V end was cut by 2 bases, the J end by 9 bases, with 11 bases between. The germline V gene has CDR1 KGHSH and CDR2 LQKENI. The CDR3 is 13 amino acids. CDR3 DNA: TGTGCCAGCTCACCAGTAACTAGCAGTGAGCAGTTCTTC. Protein product: CASSPVTSSEQFF.

V and J are TRBV9 and TRBJ2-2; 7 bases are a match to TRBD1. The CDR3 is made up of 15 amino acids. After removal of 3 bases from V and 3 bases from J, the junction contained 5 bases not matched to a gene. Germline V lookup: CDR1 SGDLS, CDR2 YYNGEE. The CDR3: CASSAGQVDTGELFF. CDR3 nucleotides: TGTGCCAGCAGCGCAGGACAGGTAGACACCGGGGAGCTGTTTTTT.

The genes are TRBV4-3 and TRBJ1-1; D possibly corresponds to TRBD1 (6 bases). Germline V CDR1 and CDR2: LGHNA, YSLEER. The CDR3 extends over 16 amino acids. Trimming left V 1 base short and J 2 bases short, with 14 bases between. CDR3 DNA sequence: TGCGCCAGCAGCCAAGTCTCACGGACAGAAAACACTGAAGCTTTCTTT. Encoded protein: CASSQVSRTENTEAFF.

The chain carries TRBV28 and TRBJ1-5, with D tentatively TRBD1 (6 bases). Germline V lookup: CDR1 MDHEN, CDR2 SYDVKM. The CDR3 is 15 amino acids. Trimming took off 7 bases at V and 6 bases at J, with 19 bases between the two ends. The CDR3 nucleotides are TGTGCCAGCACCACCCCCCGAAGGGGGAGTCAGCCCCAGCATTTT. Encoded protein: CASTTPRRGSQPQHF.

This clone was seen a few times. The rearrangement uses TRBV7-2 and TRBJ1-6; 10 bases line up with TRBD1. This CDR3 is 18 amino acids long. From germline, CDR1 is SGHTA and CDR2 FQGNSA. The J segment lost 2 bases and the V segment lost 5 bases, leaving 9 bases of the junction unmatched. CDR3 loop: CASSPARDRGAYNSPLHF. In DNA, the CDR3 is TGTGCCAGCAGCCCCGCCCGGGACAGGGGCGCCTATAATTCACCCCTCCACTTT.